Following are 7 T cell receptor beta chains from one sample sequenced in a study of Ad26.COV2.S vaccination and SARS-CoV-2 variants. Treatment defined: roughly 20 received Ad26.COV2.S at low or high dose, single or two shots; five or six received placebo; per-sample allocation not given. Sampling took place 63 days after the first vaccine or placebo injection. The method was immunoSEQ multiplex PCR; TCRdb's version includes in-frame clones alone and lacks a portion of them. This sample has some 480,000 clones, with approximately 90% found just once. Sequenced material: peripheral blood, taken in a trial of Ad26.COV2.S vaccine versus placebo. The receptors were sampled from a person between 18 and 59 years old who received the Ad26.COV2.S COVID-19 vaccine or a placebo.

This clone has only one observation. This rearrangement joins TRBV29-1 to TRBJ2-1; 11 nucleotides line up with TRBD1. The CDR3 spans 15 residues. Germline V lookup: CDR1 SQVTM, CDR2 ANQGSEA. V gave up 6 bases and J gave up 3 bases; unmatched junction bases: 7. The DNA for the CDR3 is TGCAGCGTCCAATCGGGACAGGGGGGCTACAATGAGCAGTTCTTC. It translates to CSVQSGQGGYNEQFF.

This chain joins TRBV7-2 and TRBJ2-1, with TRBD2 matching 13 bases. CDR1 and CDR2 from the germline V gene are SGHTA and FQGNSA. This CDR3 spans 16 amino acids. V lost 1 base and J lost 10; bases outside the gene matches: 7. CDR3 sequence reads: CASSLEGLAGVIEQFF. DNA of the CDR3: TGTGCCAGCAGCTTAGAAGGACTAGCGGGAGTAATCGAGCAGTTCTTC.

V usage is TRBV5-1 and J usage is TRBJ2-2; D may be TRBD1 (5 bases). CDR3 length: 15 residues. Germline-derived CDR1 and CDR2 are SGHRS and YFSETQ. V lost 3 bases to trimming and J lost 6 bases, with 15 bases between them. The CDR3 sequence is CASSSLSGRAGELFF. Here the CDR3 DNA reads TGCGCCAGCAGCTCCCTCTCGGGCAGGGCCGGGGAGCTGTTTTTT.

The chain recombines TRBV20-1 with TRBJ1-1, with D unresolved. V was pared by 6 bases and J by 0 bases, with 5 bases between. The V gene's germline CDR1 is DFQATT and CDR2 SNEGSKA (reference sequence). The CDR3 consists of 11 residues. CDR3 coding DNA: TGCAGTGCGAAGATGAACACTGAAGCTTTCTTT. This codes for CSAKMNTEAFF.

This clone was found once. This chain connects TRBV5-4 to TRBJ2-1; 14 nucleotides line up with TRBD2. This CDR3 contains 15 residues. J lost 8 bases, V lost 3 bases, and 4 bases had no gene match. The germline CDR1 and CDR2 sequences are SGHNT and YYREEE (reference sequence). CDR3 DNA: TGTGCCAGCAGCTCTGGGACTAGCGGGAGCGATGAGCAGTTCTTC. This translates into CASSSGTSGSDEQFF. The variable domain in full, completed from reference TRBV5-4 and TRBJ2-1, reads ETGVTQSPTHLIKTRGQQVTLRCSSQSGHNTVSWYQQALGQGPQFIFQYYREEENGRGNFPPRFSGLQFPNYSSELNVNALELDDSALYLCASSSGTSGSDEQFFGPGTRLTVL.

For this clone: The germline gene is not matched at one end of the junction; a read error may be the cause. The genes are TRBV9 and TRBJ1-5; weak D call: TRBD1 (5 bases). There are 14 residues in the CDR3. Germline loops: CDR1 SGDLS, CDR2 YYNGEE. In DNA, the CDR3 is TGTGCCCGCAGCGTGGGGGGGGACAATCAGCCCCAGCATTTT. Translation gives CARSVGGDNQPQHF.

The rearrangement links TRBV19 to TRBJ1-1; no reliable D call. The CDR3 is made up of 12 amino acids. V dropped 6 bases and J dropped 5 bases, with 10 bases sitting between them. Per germline, CDR1 LNHDA and CDR2 SQIVND (reference sequence). For the CDR3, the DNA is TGTGCCAGTAGCTTTCAGCGTACTGAAGCTTTCTTT. This encodes CASSFQRTEAFF. Drawing the rest from reference TRBV19 and TRBJ1-1, the complete variable domain is DGGITQSPKYLFRKEGQNVTLSCEQNLNHDAMYWYRQDPGQGLRLIYYSQIVNDFQKGDIAEGYSVSREKKESFPLTVTSAQKNPTAFYLCASSFQRTEAFFGQGTRLTVV.